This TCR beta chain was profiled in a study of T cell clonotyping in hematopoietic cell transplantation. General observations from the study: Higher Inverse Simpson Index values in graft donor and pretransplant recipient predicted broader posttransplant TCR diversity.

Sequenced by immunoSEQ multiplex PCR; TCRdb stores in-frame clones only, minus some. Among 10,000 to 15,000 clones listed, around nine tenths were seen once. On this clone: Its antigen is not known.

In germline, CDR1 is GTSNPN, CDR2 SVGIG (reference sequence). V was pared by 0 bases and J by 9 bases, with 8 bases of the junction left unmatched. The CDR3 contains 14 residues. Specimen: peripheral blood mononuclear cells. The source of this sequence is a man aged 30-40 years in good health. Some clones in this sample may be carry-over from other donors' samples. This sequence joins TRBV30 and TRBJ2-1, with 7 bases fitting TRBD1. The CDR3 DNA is TGTGCCTGGAGTGTAGCCTACAGGGGATCTGAGCAGTTCTTC. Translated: CAWSVAYRGSEQFF.